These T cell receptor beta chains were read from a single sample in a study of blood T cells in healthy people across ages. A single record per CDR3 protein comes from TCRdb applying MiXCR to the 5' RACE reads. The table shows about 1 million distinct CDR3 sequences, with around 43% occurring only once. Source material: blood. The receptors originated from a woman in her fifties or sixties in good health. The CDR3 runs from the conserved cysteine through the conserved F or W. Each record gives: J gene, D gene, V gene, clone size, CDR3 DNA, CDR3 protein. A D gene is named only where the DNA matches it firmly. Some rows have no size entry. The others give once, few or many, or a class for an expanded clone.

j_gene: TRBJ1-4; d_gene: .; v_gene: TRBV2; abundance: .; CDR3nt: TGTGCCTGCAGACAGACGGCTAATGAAAAACTGTTTTTT; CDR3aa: CACRQTANEKLFF
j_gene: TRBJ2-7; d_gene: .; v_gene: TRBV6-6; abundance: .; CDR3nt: TGTGCCAGCAGGGACCAGGGTACCTCCTACGAGCAGTACTTC; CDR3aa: CASRDQGTSYEQYF
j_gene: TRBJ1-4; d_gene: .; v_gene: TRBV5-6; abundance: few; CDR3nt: TGTGCCAGCAGCTTGGCGTCGGGTGAAAAACTGTTTTTT; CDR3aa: CASSLASGEKLFF
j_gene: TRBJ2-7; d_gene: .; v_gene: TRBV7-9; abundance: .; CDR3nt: TGTGCCAGCAGCTTAGCAACCCACGAGCAGTACTTC; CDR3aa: CASSLATHEQYF
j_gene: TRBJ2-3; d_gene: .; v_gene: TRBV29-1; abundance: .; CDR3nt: TGCAGCGTGGCGGACAGCTACGAGTATACGCAGTATTTT; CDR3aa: CSVADSYEYTQYF
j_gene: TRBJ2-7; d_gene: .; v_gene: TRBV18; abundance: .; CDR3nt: TGTGCCAGCTCACCGGCGAGCGGCGAGCAGTACTTC; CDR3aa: CASSPASGEQYF
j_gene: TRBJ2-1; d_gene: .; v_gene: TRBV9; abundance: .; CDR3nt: TGTGCCAGCAGCCGTAGTGGGGGGCTATCTTACAATGAGCAGTTCTTC; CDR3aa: CASSRSGGLSYNEQFF
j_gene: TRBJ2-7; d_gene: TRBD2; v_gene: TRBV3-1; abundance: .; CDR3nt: TGTGCCAGCAGTGACCTAGCGGGGGGGACCTACGAGCGGTACTTC; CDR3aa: CASSDLAGGTYERYF
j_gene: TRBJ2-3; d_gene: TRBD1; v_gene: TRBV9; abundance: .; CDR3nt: TGTGCCAGCAGCCCGACAGGGTGGGCCACAGATACGCAGTATTTT; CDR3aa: CASSPTGWATDTQYF
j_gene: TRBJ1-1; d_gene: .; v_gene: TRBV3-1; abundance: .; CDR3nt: TGTGCCAGCAGCCAAGATAACAGAGAATACACTGAAGCTTTCTTT; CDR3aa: CASSQDNREYTEAFF
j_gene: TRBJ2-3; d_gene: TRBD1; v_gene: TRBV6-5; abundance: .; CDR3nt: TGTGCCAGCAGTTACTCCGGTAGGGGGCCTAGCACAGATACGCAGTATTTT; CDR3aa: CASSYSGRGPSTDTQYF
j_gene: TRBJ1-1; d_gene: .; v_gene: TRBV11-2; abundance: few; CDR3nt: TGTGCCAGCAGCGCAGCCCACCCTCGGGATATGAACACTGAAGCTTTCTTT; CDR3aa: CASSAAHPRDMNTEAFF
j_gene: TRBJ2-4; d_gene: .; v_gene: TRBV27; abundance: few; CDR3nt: TGTGCCAGCAGTTTATCCCCACGAGGCGGAGCCAAAAACATTCAGTACTTC; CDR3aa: CASSLSPRGGAKNIQYF
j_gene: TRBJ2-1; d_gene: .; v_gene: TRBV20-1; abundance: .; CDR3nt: TGCAGTGCTCCTCGACTGGCTACAAACAATGAGCAGTTCTTC; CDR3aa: CSAPRLATNNEQFF
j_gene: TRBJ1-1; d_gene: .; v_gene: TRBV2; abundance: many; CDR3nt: TGTGCCAGCAGTCAGGGAGATAACACTGAAGCTTTCTTT; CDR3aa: CASSQGDNTEAFF
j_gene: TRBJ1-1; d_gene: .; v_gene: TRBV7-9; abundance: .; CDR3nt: TGTGCCAGCAGCTTCCCTGGCCAGGTCGGTACTGAAGCTTTCTTT; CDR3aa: CASSFPGQVGTEAFF
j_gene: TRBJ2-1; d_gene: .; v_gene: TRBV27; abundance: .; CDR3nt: TGTGCCAGCAGCGACTCCGGTCGCACGGCGTTTCTCTACATTGAGCAGTTCTTC; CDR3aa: CASSDSGRTAFLYIEQFF
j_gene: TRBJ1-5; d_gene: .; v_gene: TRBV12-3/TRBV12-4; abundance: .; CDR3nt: TGTGCCAGCAGTCTGACGGCAGGTACTCAGCCCCAGCATTTT; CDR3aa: CASSLTAGTQPQHF
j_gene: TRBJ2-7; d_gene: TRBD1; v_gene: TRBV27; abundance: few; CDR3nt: TGTGCCAGCACGGACAGGGGGATGTACGAGCAGTACTTC; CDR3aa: CASTDRGMYEQYF
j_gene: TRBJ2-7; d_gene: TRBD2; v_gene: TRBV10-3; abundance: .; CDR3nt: TGTGCCATCAGTGATAGGGGTGGTGGGACTAGCGGGAGGGCGCGTCACGAGCAGTACTTC; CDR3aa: CAISDRGGGTSGRARHEQYF
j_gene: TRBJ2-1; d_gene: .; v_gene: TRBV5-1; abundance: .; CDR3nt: TGCGCCAGCAGCCCAGCTGGGGACTTCGGTTATGAGCAGTTCTTC; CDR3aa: CASSPAGDFGYEQFF
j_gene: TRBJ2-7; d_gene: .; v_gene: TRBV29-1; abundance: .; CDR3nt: TGCAGCGTTGAGGTTTTTTACGAGCAGTACTTC; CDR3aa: CSVEVFYEQYF
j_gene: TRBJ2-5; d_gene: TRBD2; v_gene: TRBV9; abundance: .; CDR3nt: TGTGCCAGCAGCCGGGACGGAGCGGGGAAAGAGACCCAGTACTTC; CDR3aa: CASSRDGAGKETQYF
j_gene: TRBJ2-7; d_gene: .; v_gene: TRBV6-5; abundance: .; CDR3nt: TGTGCCAGCTCATACGCCCGGCAGAGCTCCTACGAGCAGTACTTC; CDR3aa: CASSYARQSSYEQYF
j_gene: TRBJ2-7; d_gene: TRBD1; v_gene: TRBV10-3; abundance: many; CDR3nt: TGTGCCATCAGCGAACAGGGGCCCTCCTACGAGCAGTACTTC; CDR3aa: CAISEQGPSYEQYF
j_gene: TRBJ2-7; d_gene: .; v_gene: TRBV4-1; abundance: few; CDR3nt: TGCGCCAGCAGCCACGGGGAACTTTTCCGTGATGAGCGGAAGACCTACGAGCAGTACTTC; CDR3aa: CASSHGELFRDERKTYEQYF
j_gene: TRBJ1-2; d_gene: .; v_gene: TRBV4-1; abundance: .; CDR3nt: TGCGCCAGCAGCCAGGTACCGAGGAAATCCTATGGCTACACCTTC; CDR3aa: CASSQVPRKSYGYTF
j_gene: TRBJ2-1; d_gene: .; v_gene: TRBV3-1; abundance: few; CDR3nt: TGTGCCAGCAGCCAAGGACCAAACAATGAGCAGTTCTTC; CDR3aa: CASSQGPNNEQFF
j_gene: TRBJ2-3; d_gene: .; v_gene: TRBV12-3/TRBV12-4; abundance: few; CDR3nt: TGTGCCAGCAGTTTAGGGACCAGCGACGATACGCAGTATTTT; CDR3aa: CASSLGTSDDTQYF